This T cell receptor (beta chain) is from a study of shared clonotypes between healthy human individuals. Study outcomes and limitations: Clonotype sharing levels among donors were expected to vary with sequencing depth.

This clone appeared a single time. Its antigen is not identified. The authors divided CD4+ cells into CD45RA+ naive and CD45RA-negative memory subsets. V dropped 5 bases and J dropped 0 bases, with 11 bases sitting between them. The germline V gene has CDR1 LNHDA and CDR2 SQIVND (reference sequence). This CDR3 is built from 15 residues. TCRdb's copy holds only in-frame clones and misses some; the assay was immunoSEQ multiplex PCR. Counted here are roughly 2,300,000 clones, about 90% occurring once; the ten biggest clones make up approximately 0.4%. V and J are TRBV19 and TRBJ2-4; the D gene is possibly TRBD2 (6 bases). Specimen: naive CD4+ T cells from PBMCs. The subset: CD45RA+ positively selected. The sequence was collected from a man between 18 and 29 years old in good health. Some clones in this sample may be carry-over from other donors' samples. The CDR3 here is CASSQGLIAKNIQYF. CDR3 nucleotides: TGTGCCAGTAGTCAGGGACTCATAGCCAAAAACATTCAGTACTTC.